The entry that follows covers one T cell receptor beta chain sequence. No antigen is known for it. The data originate from a study of shared clonotypes between healthy human individuals. For the study at large: Researchers drew samples from two women and a few men aged 18 to 49.

Regarding the study as a whole: A few donors showed sharing of approximately 5% of naive CD4 clonotypes. Sampling was confined to blood; repertoires within tissues likely differ.

The protocol was immunoSEQ multiplex PCR, while the TCRdb copy is restricted to in-frame clones and leaves out a portion. This table holds about a million clones, 70% to 80% found once. This sequence originates from a young man in good health. Some clones in this sample may be carry-over from other donors' samples. Sequencing was done on a sample of memory CD4+ T cells from PBMCs. Subset noted: CD45RA-negative fraction.

The CDR3 here is CASKGREGTQYF. The CDR3 nucleotides read TGTGCCAGTAAAGGGAGGGAAGGTACGCAGTATTTT. The gene calls are TRBV27 and TRBJ2-3; 7 positions agree with TRBD2. V lost 9 bases and J lost 8; bases outside the gene matches: 8. Germline CDR1 MNHEY, CDR2 SMNVEV (reference sequence). The CDR3 covers 12 residues.